Each of the 10 T cell receptor beta chains below was sequenced from the same sample in a study of control samples from healthy donors and cancer patients. The table came from immunoSEQ multiplex PCR; TCRdb's copy has only in-frame clones and leaves some out. The table lists approximately 190,000 clones, over 80% of them singletons, with about 1.7% in the top ten. Specimen: blood. Every receptor here comes from a man aged 25-45 years in good health.

CDR3 coding DNA: TGTGCCAGTAGTAGGGGAGGGAGGGCCCGGCCCGTGAACACTGAAGCTTTCTTT. Translating it yields CASSRGGRARPVNTEAFF. This chain uses TRBV19 with TRBJ1-1; D gene ambiguous. This CDR3 has 18 residues. Germline CDR1 reads LNHDA; CDR2 reads SQIVND (reference sequence). The V and J ends lost 4 bases and 0 bases respectively, with 21 bases between them.

The J gene is TRBJ2-7, the V gene TRBV27; 9 bases agree with TRBD1. The CDR3 contains 14 residues. Trimming at V came to 6 bases and at J to 12 bases, leaving 15 bases not matched to a gene. Germline values: CDR1 MNHEY, CDR2 SMNVEV (reference sequence). The CDR3 protein is CASSSPGQGRLWYF. As DNA, the CDR3 is TGTGCCAGCAGCTCCCCGGGACAGGGCCGACTTTGGTACTTC.

V and J are TRBV10-2 and TRBJ1-5, with D perhaps TRBD1 (5 bases). Germline loops: CDR1 WSHSY, CDR2 SAAADI. Trimming cost V 3 bases and J 0 bases, with 9 bases left between them. There are 15 residues in the CDR3. DNA of the CDR3: TGCGCCAGCAGTGACTGGGACCGTAGCAATCAGCCCCAGCATTTT. Its protein product is CASSDWDRSNQPQHF.

The CDR3 here is CASSLSRTPTKQYF. In DNA, the CDR3 is TGTGCCAGCAGCTTATCCCGGACTCCTACGAAGCAGTACTTC. The chain couples TRBV11-2 to TRBJ2-7, with a tentative D call TRBD2 (5 bases). Germline assignment: CDR1 SGHAT and CDR2 FQNNGV. V lost 2 bases, J lost 8 bases, and 16 bases lay in between. The CDR3 is made up of 14 amino acids.

The chain combines TRBV9 with TRBJ1-2, with D maybe TRBD1 (6 bases). V lost 3 bases and J lost 7, with 19 bases in between. The CDR3 is 15 residues long. Germline-derived CDR1 and CDR2 are SGDLS and YYNGEE. The CDR3 coding sequence is TGTGCCAGCAGCGCTACAGGGCTCCCACCTAGTGGCTACACCTTC. Encoded protein: CASSATGLPPSGYTF.

This CDR3 is CASSARLAGGSTDTQYF. CDR3 coding DNA: TGTGCCAGCAGCGCCCGACTAGCGGGGGGGTCCACAGATACGCAGTATTTT. This chain connects TRBV7-8 to TRBJ2-3; TRBD2 matches 14 bases. After removal of 5 bases from V and 2 bases from J, the junction contained 6 bases not matched to a gene. Germline CDR1 and CDR2: SGHVS and FQNEAQ. This CDR3 contains 17 residues. Full variable domain (missing parts from reference TRBV7-8 and TRBJ2-3): GAGVSQSPRYKVAKRGQDVALRCDPISGHVSLFWYQQALGQGPEFLTYFQNEAQLDKSGLPSDRFFAERPEGSVSTLKIQRTQQEDSAVYLCASSARLAGGSTDTQYFGPGTRLTVL.

The rearrangement links TRBV6-6 to TRBJ2-1; 8 bases are shared with TRBD1. The CDR3 extends over 15 amino acids. Germline V gives CDR1 MNHNY, CDR2 SVGAGI (reference sequence). J was trimmed by 6 bases and V by 6 bases; bases with no gene match: 10. The CDR3 here is CASSPPGQGSNEQFF. In nucleotides, the CDR3 is TGTGCCAGCAGCCCACCCGGACAGGGTTCCAATGAGCAGTTCTTC.

This clone was picked up a small number of times. The CDR3 is CASGLGGLSNQPQHF. CDR3 coding DNA: TGTGCTAGTGGTTTGGGGGGCCTTAGCAATCAGCCCCAGCATTTT. The chain carries TRBV12-5 and TRBJ1-5; D is possibly TRBD1 (5 bases). Germline CDR1 and CDR2: LGHNT and FRNRAP. The CDR3 contains 15 residues. Deletions cut 1 base from V and 0 bases from J, with 7 bases between.

V usage is TRBV6-4 and J usage is TRBJ2-1, with 9 bases identical to TRBD2. The J segment lost 12 bases and the V segment lost 3 bases, leaving 6 bases of the junction unmatched. The CDR3 contains 13 residues. CDR1 and CDR2 from the germline V gene are MRHNA and SNTAGT. CDR3 protein: CASSDGGGGAQFF. The CDR3 DNA follows: TGTGCCAGCAGTGATGGCGGCGGGGGGGCGCAGTTCTTC.

V and J are TRBV2 and TRBJ1-2; D gene uncertain. V was clipped by 3 bases and J by 6 bases, with 14 bases between them. The CDR3 has 14 amino acids. Germline CDR1 SNHLY, CDR2 FYNNEI. CDR3 protein: CASSDPDLGHGYTF. The CDR3, as DNA: TGTGCCAGCAGTGACCCGGATCTAGGACATGGCTACACCTTC.